This T cell receptor (beta chain) stems from a study of tumor and adjacent non-tumor tissue in lung cancer. Study findings and constraints: Tumor repertoires had a smaller top 100 clone share than normal lung.

On this clonotype: Antigen: not known.

The template was RNA from unsorted bulk tissue. J lost 0 bases, V lost 8 bases, and 12 bases had no gene match. The CDR3 has 16 amino acids. A modified ARM-PCR protocol with three rounds of nested PCR amplified TCRbeta. TCRdb recomputed calls from the multiplex PCR reads with MiXCR, one row per CDR3 protein. The sample comprises over 85,000 distinct CDR3 sequences, over 75% of which are singletons, and more than 20% rests with the top ten. The sequence was obtained from a man in his 70s with non-small cell lung cancer. This chain uses TRBV12-3 or TRBV12-4 with TRBJ1-2; 7 bases align to TRBD1. Sequences were obtained from lung tumor tissue. For the CDR3, the DNA is TGTGCCAGCGATTTCCGTGACAGGGAGACTAACTATGGCTACACCTTC. Protein sequence: CASDFRDRETNYGYTF.